These T cell receptor beta chains were read from a single sample in a study of blood T cell repertoires in COVID-19. The repertoire was sequenced with immunoSEQ multiplex PCR; TCRdb's copy has only in-frame clones and lacks some. The repertoire holds under 250,000 clones, with about 85% as singletons. The sequenced sample consisted of PBMCs or T cells enriched from blood (not recorded which). Source of these receptors: a man under 40 who had recovered from COVID-19. Each CDR3 is given with its conserved first and last residue. Size values are once, few and many counts, or a class for expanded clones, and some rows have none.

v_gene,abundance,CDR3aa
TRBV27,-,CASMDGGYGEQYF
TRBV5-1,once,CASNPGTPLDTQYF
TRBV18,-,CASSPQSGGGTEAFF
TRBV30,-,CAWSDPRQGHQPQHF
TRBV7-2,-,CASSRPPWAGRSTDTQYF
TRBV6-5,-,CASSSRDRIAKNIQYF
TRBV6-5,-,CASSRSTGFEQYF
TRBV6-4,-,CASSDIGTGIRWQFF
TRBV7-9,-,CASSLSGSYNEQFF
TRBV28,-,CASRPGQANTGELFF
TRBV18,-,CASSVGLVGYTF
TRBV5-4,once,CASSLQGLLSYNEQFF
TRBV12-5,-,CASGLVAGFTDTQYF
TRBV5-4,-,CASSFQASGYEQYF
TRBV18,-,CASSPFGGRDNEQFF
TRBV4-1,-,CASSQYYAGQGSYEQYF
TRBV5-4,-,CASRMWTGNSPLHF
TRBV24-1,-,CATSDPGQSRDTQYF
TRBV14,-,CASSRGYGLAGDQSTDTQYF
TRBV5-1,-,CASSPKDREYETQYF
TRBV24-1,once,CATRQGPTDTQYF
TRBV18,-,CASSLGLSDTQYF
TRBV7-2,-,CASSFTSGTDTQYF
TRBV7-2,-,CASSFQGSNEKLFF
TRBV27,-,CASRQGLTEAFF
TRBV27,-,CASSSGTGELFF
TRBV15,-,CATSRDRTEAFF
TRBV7-9,-,CASSLDWTDTEAFF
TRBV7-8,-,CASSLTGGTTNEKLFF
TRBV27,once,CASSSDRDRVQPQHF
TRBV24-1,-,CATSDIVRQGNSPLHF
TRBV6-9,once,CASSYPRCLRVYSNGYTF
TRBV18,-,CASSPAGDSRAFF
TRBV4-2,few,CASRRTSGGAADTQYF
TRBV27,-,CARSPPQDTEAFF
TRBV3-1/TRBV3-2,-,CASSHNPRGGDEQFF
TRBV6-5,-,CASAHRNDSPLHF
TRBV18,-,CASSPLSGNTIYF
TRBV19,-,CASSTGFAGNTIYF
TRBV30,-,CAWSIRDRGNQPQHF
TRBV18,-,CASSPPWGSTDTQYF
TRBV18,-,CASSPPGAGFNEQFF
TRBV7-2,-,CASSFRGGDAYGYTF
TRBV14,-,CASSRGGSYTQYF
TRBV2,-,CASSGEETQYF
TRBV21-1,-,CASSHTLRWGHEQYF
TRBV30,-,CAWSVLSGQGSYEQYF
TRBV10-3,-,CAISGQTGTGFGELFF
TRBV5-4,-,CASSRGGDLSEAFF
TRBV19,-,CASSLGTSGLKETQYF
TRBV6-5,-,CAGRSAGGFKETQYF